Following are 3 T cell receptor beta chains from one sample sequenced in a study of blood T cells in healthy people across ages. Using a J-beta primer mix together with a sample-barcoded 5' primer, a second PCR was run for roughly 6 to 12 cycles. Via MiXCR, TCRdb re-called the 5' RACE reads, giving one row per CDR3 protein. The sample lists fewer than 2,000,000 distinct CDR3 sequences; roughly 32% were seen once. Material for sequencing was blood. Source of these receptors: a woman between 25 and 40 years old in good health.

The table lists this clonotype with many counts. V and J are TRBV28 and TRBJ1-2; no definite D call. Germline lookup yields CDR1 MDHEN and CDR2 SYDVKM. V was cut by 6 bases and J by 4 bases, with 15 bases left in between. CDR3 size: 14 residues. This CDR3 is CASSSRGDLYGYTF. The CDR3 nucleotides are TGTGCCAGCAGCTCCCGCGGGGATCTCTATGGCTACACCTTC.

The V and J genes are TRBV10-3 and TRBJ1-1; D is ambiguous. CDR3 length: 13 residues. Germline CDR1 and CDR2: ENHRY and SYGVKD. V was cut by 6 bases and J by 1 base, with 9 bases left in between. The CDR3 spells CAIRKEPNTEAFF. In DNA, the CDR3 is TGTGCCATCAGGAAGGAGCCGAACACTGAAGCTTTCTTT.

The table lists this clonotype with a few counts. The rearrangement links TRBV13 to TRBJ2-1, with 9 bases that match TRBD2. V lost 0 bases, J lost 9 bases, and 6 bases stayed unmatched. CDR3 length equals 15 residues. Germline V gene lookup returns CDR1 PRHDT and CDR2 FYEKMQ (reference sequence). Here the CDR3 DNA reads TGTGCCAGCAGCTTAGGGGGCGGGGGGGTTGGTGAGCAGTTCTTC. It encodes CASSLGGGGVGEQFF.